The present TCR beta chain was sequenced within a study of cytomegalovirus exposure and HLA in healthy donors. The study, taken as a whole, reports: Later analysis revealed greater clonal expansion in HLA-associated TCR beta chains than in equally common others.

Of note for this clone: Its antigen is undetermined.

The CDR3 loop spans 15 amino acids. Germline CDR1 and CDR2: SNHLY and FYNNEI. Trimming pared 3 bases from V and 1 base from J, leaving 12 bases between. The primer mix had 60 Vbeta and 13 Jbeta primers. TCRdb keeps only in-frame clones here, not all; method: immunoSEQ multiplex PCR. The sample shows roughly 60,000 clones, 65% to 90% of them seen only once. Material for sequencing was PBMCs. The receptor was isolated from a man aged 25 to 45 in good health and CMV-seronegative. V and J are TRBV2 and TRBJ1-1; no clear D. The CDR3 DNA sequence: TGTGCCAGCAGTGAGAGGAGTCGGTGGAACACTGAAGCTTTCTTT. Residues: CASSERSRWNTEAFF.